This record concerns one T cell receptor (beta chain) sequence. As yet, its antigen is unknown. Germline-derived CDR1 and CDR2 are MGHRA and YSYEKL. The CDR3 is 16 residues long. The V end was cut by 2 bases, the J end by 2 bases, with 12 bases between. The sample belongs to a study of Ad26.COV2.S vaccination and SARS-CoV-2 variants. For the study at large: Ad26.COV2.S, an intramuscular injection, was given once or twice 56 days apart. Points from the study as a whole: Placebo and vaccine recipients had non-spike TCR breadth that was similar. Among vaccine recipients, spike-specific TCR breadth exceeded that of placebo recipients. Assessments of TCR breadth and depth may have underestimated the total T cell responses.

Repertoires were generated with immunoSEQ multiplex PCR, while TCRdb's copy carries only in-frame clones and drops some. The sample yields approximately 410,000 clones, around 93% seen once. Specified treatment: 15 to 20 received Ad26.COV2.S at low or high dose, single or two shots; 5 received placebo; per-sample allocation not given. The study sampled participants on day 63 after the first vaccine or placebo injection. This material consisted of peripheral blood, taken in a trial of Ad26.COV2.S vaccine versus placebo. V and J are TRBV4-1 and TRBJ1-4; TRBD1 is a possible D gene (6 bases). The TCR sequence derives from a person between 18 and 59 years old who received the Ad26.COV2.S COVID-19 vaccine or a placebo. The CDR3 coding sequence is TGCGCCAGCAGCCAAAGGGAAGGGGGTACTAATGAAAAACTGTTTTTT. Protein sequence: CASSQREGGTNEKLFF.